These 11 T cell receptor beta chains originate from one sample sequenced in a study of blood T cell repertoires in COVID-19. This table comes from immunoSEQ multiplex PCR, and its TCRdb copy is limited to in-frame clones, with some not included. The sample lists 40,000 to 55,000 clones, around four fifths occurring once. The sequenced material came from PBMCs or T cells enriched from blood (not recorded which). The source of these receptors is a woman aged 50 to 65 with acute COVID-19.

The CDR3 loop is CASSDGVVGYTF. The DNA of the CDR3 is TGTGCCAGTAGTGACGGGGTCGTAGGCTACACCTTC. The chain combines TRBV19 with TRBJ1-2; D gene uncertain. Trimming shortened V by 5 bases and J by 8 bases, and 12 bases separated the two germline ends. CDR1 and CDR2 (germline): LNHDA, SQIVND (reference sequence). There are 12 residues in the CDR3.

The chain links TRBV12-3 or TRBV12-4 to TRBJ1-1; a possible D gene is TRBD1 (5 bases). CDR3 length: 12 amino acids. Trimming shortened V by 2 bases and J by 7 bases, and 8 bases separated the two germline ends. CDR3: CASSLTGVEAFF. The CDR3 bases are TGTGCCAGCAGTTTAACGGGGGTTGAAGCTTTCTTT.

The rearrangement links TRBV9 to TRBJ1-2; perhaps TRBD1 as D (6 bases). Trimming stripped 5 bases from V and 0 bases from J, with 14 bases between. CDR3 length equals 15 residues. CDR1 is SGDLS, CDR2 YYNGEE, per germline. CDR3 bases: TGTGCCAGCAGGTCAACAGGGTACCCTAACTATGGCTACACCTTC. Its translation: CASRSTGYPNYGYTF. Complete variable domain (other parts from reference TRBV9 and TRBJ1-2): DSGVTQTPKHLITATGQRVTLRCSPRSGDLSVYWYQQSLDQGLQFLIQYYNGEERAKGNILERFSAQQFPDLHSELNLSSLELGDSALYFCASRSTGYPNYGYTFGSGTRLTVV.

The chain links TRBV30 to TRBJ1-5; D is undetermined. Per the germline V gene, CDR1 is GTSNPN and CDR2 is SVGIG (reference sequence). Trimming left V 7 bases short and J 6 bases short, with 22 bases between. The CDR3 is 15 residues long. The CDR3 reads CASSKSGKGGQPQHF. As DNA, the CDR3 is TGTGCCTCGTCTAAGTCGGGGAAGGGAGGTCAGCCCCAGCATTTT.

This rearrangement joins TRBV7-8 to TRBJ2-5; 8 positions match TRBD2. With V trimmed by 1 base and J by 5 bases, 6 bases remained unmatched. CDR3 length: 15 amino acids. Germline assignment: CDR1 SGHVS and CDR2 FQNEAQ. The CDR3 sequence: CASSLGVGGGETQYF. CDR3 nucleotide sequence: TGTGCCAGCAGCTTAGGAGTAGGCGGGGGGGAGACCCAGTACTTC.

The genes are TRBV7-3 and TRBJ2-5; TRBD1 is a possible D gene (6 bases). The germline V and J ends were trimmed by 4 bases and 0 bases, with 15 bases remaining between them. Germline V gives CDR1 SGHTA, CDR2 FQGTGA. CDR3 length: 16 residues. The DNA of the CDR3 is TGTGCCAGCAGCTCGATAACAGGGATGTACCAAGAGACCCAGTACTTC. Translation gives CASSSITGMYQETQYF. Drawing the rest from reference TRBV7-3 and TRBJ2-5, the complete variable domain is GAGVSQTPSNKVTEKGKYVELRCDPISGHTALYWYRQSLGQGPEFLIYFQGTGAADDSGLPNDRFFAVRPEGSVSTLKIQRTERGDSAVYLCASSSITGMYQETQYFGPGTRLLVL.

The chain has TRBV19 and TRBJ2-7, with 8 positions matching TRBD1. The CDR3 has 15 amino acids. With V trimmed by 5 bases and J by 5 bases, 11 bases remained unmatched. Germline V gene data show CDR1 as LNHDA and CDR2 as SQIVND (reference sequence). The CDR3 nucleotides are TGTGCCAGTAGTCTTCAGGGGGCACCTTTGGACGAGCAGTACTTC. The encoded protein is CASSLQGAPLDEQYF.

V and J are TRBV5-6 and TRBJ1-1; 9 bases align to TRBD1. The CDR3 is made up of 14 amino acids. CDR1 and CDR2 from the germline V gene are SGHDT and YYEEEE. Trimming cost V 4 bases and J 4 bases; bases outside gene matches: 5. The CDR3 reads CASSRPTGGTEAFF. DNA for the CDR3: TGTGCCAGCAGCCGACCGACAGGGGGCACTGAAGCTTTCTTT.

This chain uses TRBV7-9 with TRBJ1-2; 7 nucleotides agree with TRBD1. In germline, CDR1 is SEHNR, CDR2 FQNEAQ (reference sequence). Unmatched junction bases numbered 10, after V lost 5 bases and J lost 4 bases. CDR3 length: 15 residues. CDR3 nucleotide sequence: TGTGCCAGCAGCCCAGGAGGGGGCGCCGCCTATGGCTACACCTTC. This codes for CASSPGGGAAYGYTF.

V usage is TRBV11-3 and J usage is TRBJ2-1; unclear D gene. The CDR3 length is 13 residues. Germline V lookup: CDR1 SGHNT, CDR2 YENEEA. Trimming took 1 base from V and 4 from J, leaving 5 bases between them. The CDR3 is CASSLGVYNEQFF. The CDR3 bases are TGTGCCAGCAGCTTAGGAGTTTACAATGAGCAGTTCTTC.

This chain joins TRBV28 and TRBJ1-5; 11 bases align to TRBD1. The V segment lost 5 bases and the J segment 7 bases; nucleotides outside the gene matches: 7. The CDR3 spans 15 residues. Looked up from germline, CDR1 is MDHEN and CDR2 is SYDVKM. CDR3 DNA: TGTGCCAGCAGTCCGGGGGACAGGGGGTTGCAGCCCCAGCATTTT. This sequence encodes CASSPGDRGLQPQHF.